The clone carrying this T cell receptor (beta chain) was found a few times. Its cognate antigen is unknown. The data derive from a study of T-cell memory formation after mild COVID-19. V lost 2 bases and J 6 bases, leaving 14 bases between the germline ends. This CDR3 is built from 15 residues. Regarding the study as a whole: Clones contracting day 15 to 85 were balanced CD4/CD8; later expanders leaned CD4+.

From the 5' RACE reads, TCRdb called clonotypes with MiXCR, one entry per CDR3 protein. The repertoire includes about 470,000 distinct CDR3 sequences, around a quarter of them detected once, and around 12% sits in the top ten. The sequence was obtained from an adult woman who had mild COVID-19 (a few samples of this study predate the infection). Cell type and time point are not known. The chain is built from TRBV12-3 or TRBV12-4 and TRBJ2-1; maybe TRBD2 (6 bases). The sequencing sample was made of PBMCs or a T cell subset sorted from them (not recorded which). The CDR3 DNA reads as TGTGCCAGCAGTTTAAGCGCGGGACTGGTCAATGAGCAGTTCTTC. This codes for CASSLSAGLVNEQFF.